The present T cell receptor (beta chain) was sequenced within a study of blood T cell repertoires in COVID-19. Overall study: Specimens from acute and convalescent COVID-19 originated in the United States, Italy and Spain. T cells, B-cell-depleted T cells, or PBMCs supplied cDNA or gDNA.

In the original processing: It was from reference gene primer amplification that nucleated cell counts were estimated. The protocol was immunoSEQ multiplex PCR, while the TCRdb copy is restricted to in-frame clones and leaves out a portion. V and J calls and clone size follow that table, whereas D and trimming were derived from the DNA. The sample includes under 300,000 clones, roughly 86% of them seen just once. The sequence was collected from a man older than 75 with acute or convalescent COVID-19. Specimen: peripheral blood.

This CDR3 is CASSKQGLNEQFF. The CDR3 DNA reads TGTGCCAGCTCAAAACAGGGTTTGAATGAGCAGTTCTTC. The chain couples TRBV18 to TRBJ2-1; possibly TRBD1 for D (6 bases). Germline-derived CDR1 and CDR2 are KGHSH and LQKENI. CDR3 length: 13 residues. V lost 5 bases and J 7 bases, leaving 12 bases between the germline ends.